The T cell receptor beta chain described here comes from a study of OX40 agonist ivuxolimab in advanced cancers. The overall study: Every 2 weeks, patients got intravenous ivuxolimab at one of six dose levels (0.01-10 mg/kg).

This CDR3 region has 13 residues. V lost 4 bases to trimming and J lost 3 bases; unmatched junction nucleotides: 3. Germline V gene sequence: CDR1 LGHNA, CDR2 YNFKEQ. Profiled with immunoSEQ multiplex PCR; TCRdb holds only in-frame clones, not every one. The sample yields 50,000 to 75,000 clones, roughly four fifths seen once. This clone was counted only a few times. Sequenced here: CD4+ or CD8+ T cells sorted from blood, sampled in a trial of the OX40 agonist ivuxolimab. This clonotype originated in an adult with an advanced solid tumor such as melanoma, head and neck, liver or kidney cancer. The gene calls are TRBV4-2 and TRBJ2-7, with 7 positions matching TRBD1. Here the CDR3 reads CASSRDSHYEQYF. DNA of the CDR3: TGTGCCAGCAGCCGGGACAGCCACTACGAGCAGTACTTC.